The entry below describes one T cell receptor beta chain. Its specific antigen is unknown. The data were obtained in a study of CXCR3-negative and CXCR3-positive naive CD8 T cells (dated 2019 in TCRdb). About the full investigation: In total, about 150 million TRB reads were obtained, or roughly 1.5 +/- 0.3 million reads per library. Data from some twelve donors, pooled across two independent experiments, went into the diversity and physicochemical repertoire analyses. The TRBV-TRBJ cluster analysis covered naive subsets from 5 donors and memory cells from 3 donors. General study outcomes and caveats: Similar TRBV-TRBJ usage was shown by naive CXCR3-negative and CXCR3-positive cells from the same donor, whereas distinct patterns were shown by memory cells. Repertoire diversity was comparably high in both naive subsets but much lower in memory CD8+ T cells. Because CXCR3 expression was partially decreased after cryopreservation, freshly isolated PBMCs were used for most assays. TRB CDR3s from CXCR3-positive naive cells showed higher hydrophobicity (lower Kidera factor 4), lower energy, and higher strength and volume indices than CXCR3-negative naive cells. Because surface CD5, which is linked to self-reactivity in mice, was comparable between the naive subsets, TCR interaction strength was also inferred from the physicochemical properties of TRB CDR3s.

For every CD8+ T cell subset, hundreds of thousands of cells were flow-sorted straight into RLT lysis buffer, and each subset was sorted in triplicate. To keep memory contaminants out, a stringent definition of naive CD8+ T cells was applied: CD45RO-CCR7+CD27+CD95-. Using standard density gradient centrifugation, peripheral blood mononuclear cells were isolated from buffy coats. A FACSAria III was used to flow-sort naive CD8+ T cells into CXCR3-negative and CXCR3-positive populations. Total RNA was extracted from sorted cells with an RNeasy Mini Kit. CDR1 MGHRA and CDR2 YSYEKL are derived from the germline V gene. The CDR3 starts with the cysteine, ends with the phenylalanine, and has 18 residues. The record lacks a DNA sequence. Data came from a NextSeq 550. The Human TCR Profiling Kit (MiLaboratory) was used to make UMI-labeled 5' RACE TRB cDNA libraries. The full amount of extracted RNA was used for cDNA synthesis, and the full amount of resulting cDNA was used for PCR amplification. Libraries were prepared in parallel using an identical number of PCR cycles. As for how the authors treated the data: With a requirement of at least two reads per UMI, MIGEC and MiXCR extracted about 52,000 +/- 9,100 unique UMI-labeled TRB cDNA molecules per library. Each library averaged 40,000 +/- 10,000 functional in-frame TRB CDR3 nucleotide clonotypes without stop codons. Diversity metrics, including normalized Shannon-Wiener and Chao1, were computed in VDJtools after downsampling to 5000 UMI-labeled TRB molecules per sample. VDJtools was used to calculate clonotype-size-weighted physicochemical properties of the central five CDR3 residues, namely interaction energy, strength, volume and Kidera factor 4. Through TCRdb reprocessing, the reads give one entry per CDR3 protein sequence; DNA is omitted. The V and J calls and clone size come from TCRdb's table, not from the authors' own analysis. The table held for this sample gives 85,000 to 130,000 distinct CDR3 sequences. The ten largest make up 0.38% of the sample.

The chain is assembled from TRBV4-1 and TRBJ2-7; TCRdb proposes TRBD2, but this gene call is untestable without DNA. Sequencing was done on a sample of naive CXCR3+ CD8+ T cells from blood. In light of the paper, this sample's cell subset or site label describes: CD45RO-CCR7+CD27+CD95- naive CD8+ T cells expressing CXCR3 (TNR3+). The TCR originated in a human donor in good health. Some clones in this sample may be carry-over from other donors' samples. The CDR3 protein is CASSQDTLAGASGDEQYF.